This T cell receptor (beta chain) appears in the sequencing data of a study of identical twins. Study findings and constraints: Fewer insertions marked abundant cord blood beta clonotypes; young adult naive trended weakly, memory not at all.

Healthy Caucasian donors formed the entire cohort. MiXCR was run by TCRdb on the 5' RACE reads, yielding one entry per CDR3 protein. The profile shows approximately 1.8 million distinct CDR3 sequences, roughly a third of them singletons. The CDR3 length is 12 residues. About this clonotype itself: Antigen specificity is unknown.

This TCR was sampled from a newborn girl in good health. What was sequenced was cord blood. This chain uses TRBV21-1 with TRBJ2-5. The DNA end is a closer match to TRBJ2-7, so the J assignment may be wrong. TRBV21-1 is given as a pseudogene. This chain's CDR3 is CASERGVDEQYF. CDR3 coding DNA: TGTGCCAGCGAAAGGGGTGTAGACGAGCAGTACTTC.